A selection of T cell receptor beta chains follows, all from one sample in a study of blood T cell repertoires in COVID-19. The repertoire was sequenced with immunoSEQ multiplex PCR; TCRdb's copy has only in-frame clones and lacks some. This table has about 250,000 clones, around 80% appearing once. The sequenced sample was peripheral blood. The receptors originated from a human donor in a cohort sampled during active COVID-19. The CDR3 runs from the conserved cysteine through the conserved F or W. D genes are given only for firm matches. Size is stated for part of the rows, as once, few or many counts, or as a class when the clone is expanded.

clone_size | j_call | d_call | v_call | cdr3_aa | cdr3_nt
- | TRBJ2-3 | - | TRBV7-9 | CASSFWGRPTDTQYF | TGTGCCAGCAGCTTCTGGGGGCGCCCCACAGATACGCAGTATTTT
- | TRBJ2-5 | TRBD2 | TRBV5-6 | CASSLGLAGGPGETQYF | TGTGCCAGCAGCCTTGGACTAGCGGGAGGGCCGGGAGAGACCCAGTACTTC
- | TRBJ2-3 | TRBD2 | TRBV3-1/TRBV3-2 | CASSQFDRSNPGLAGAVKNTQYF | TGTGCCAGCAGCCAATTTGACAGGAGCAACCCGGGACTAGCGGGAGCGGTGAAAAATACGCAGTATTTT
- | TRBJ2-1 | TRBD2 | TRBV6-5 | CASSKRTSGRVEQFF | TGTGCCAGCAGTAAACGGACTAGCGGGAGAGTTGAGCAGTTCTTC
- | TRBJ2-7 | - | TRBV5-4 | CASSSGTEYEQYF | TGTGCCAGCAGCTCCGGGACTGAGTACGAGCAGTACTTC
- | TRBJ2-5 | TRBD1 | TRBV3-1/TRBV3-2 | CASSQGQGAGETQYF | TGTGCCAGCAGCCAAGGTCAGGGGGCAGGAGAGACCCAGTACTTC
- | TRBJ1-1 | TRBD1 | TRBV30 | CAWSGNRGEVEAFF | TGTGCCTGGAGCGGTAACAGGGGGGAGGTGGAAGCTTTCTTT
- | TRBJ1-4 | TRBD1 | TRBV11-2 | CASSMTGVDEKLFF | TGTGCCAGCAGCATGACAGGGGTAGATGAAAAACTGTTTTTT
- | TRBJ2-7 | TRBD1 | TRBV5-1 | CASSLGDREIGEQYF | TGCGCCAGCAGCTTGGGGGACAGGGAAATCGGCGAGCAGTACTTC
few | TRBJ2-1 | TRBD1 | TRBV27 | CASSPDRGPYNEQFF | TGTGCCAGCAGTCCCGACAGGGGGCCTTACAATGAGCAGTTCTTC
once | TRBJ2-5 | - | TRBV7-3 | CASSFVGGPDETQYF | TGTGCCAGCAGCTTTGTGGGGGGGCCGGATGAGACCCAGTACTTC
- | TRBJ1-1 | - | TRBV19 | CASSHHLGATDTEAFF | TGTGCCAGTAGTCATCATCTGGGGGCTACGGACACTGAAGCTTTCTTT
- | TRBJ2-3 | - | TRBV7-9 | CASSSGSFPDTQYF | TGTGCCAGCAGCTCGGGGTCCTTTCCAGATACGCAGTATTTT
few | TRBJ2-1 | - | TRBV5-8 | CASSLAGATYNEQFF | TGTGCCAGCAGCTTGGCGGGAGCAACCTACAATGAGCAGTTCTTC
- | TRBJ2-2 | - | TRBV19 | CASSIRVNTGELFF | TGTGCCAGTAGTATCAGGGTTAACACCGGGGAGCTGTTTTTT
few | TRBJ1-3 | - | TRBV10-1 | CASSESAASSGNTIYF | TGCGCCAGCAGTGAGTCCGCGGCCAGCTCTGGAAACACCATATATTTT
- | TRBJ2-5 | - | TRBV7-9 | CASSLVRGTPGETQYF | TGTGCCAGCAGCTTAGTGCGGGGTACCCCGGGAGAGACCCAGTACTTC
- | TRBJ2-3 | TRBD2 | TRBV6-4 | CASSDREGTDTQYF | TGTGCCAGCAGTGACCGGGAGGGCACAGATACGCAGTATTTT
once | TRBJ2-5 | - | TRBV7-9 | CASSFGSQETQYF | TGTGCCAGCAGCTTTGGTAGTCAAGAGACCCAGTACTTC
- | TRBJ2-1 | TRBD2 | TRBV10-1 | CASTSGTSSYNEQFF | TGCGCCAGCACCTCCGGGACTAGCTCCTACAATGAGCAGTTCTTC
- | TRBJ1-2 | TRBD1 | TRBV19 | CASSLRDRGYGYTF | TGTGCCAGTAGCCTCCGGGACAGGGGTTATGGCTACACCTTC
- | TRBJ2-1 | TRBD2 | TRBV29-1 | CSAGTSGNEQFF | TGCAGCGCCGGGACTAGCGGGAATGAGCAGTTCTTC
- | TRBJ2-3 | - | TRBV7-9 | CASSLIGGGTDTQYF | TGTGCCAGCAGCTTAATTGGGGGCGGCACAGATACGCAGTATTTT
- | TRBJ2-5 | TRBD2 | TRBV7-2 | CASSRTGTSASLETQYF | TGTGCCAGCAGCCGGACCGGGACTAGCGCCTCATTGGAGACCCAGTACTTC
- | TRBJ2-7 | TRBD1 | TRBV29-1 | CSVKGQATSYEQYF | TGCAGCGTAAAAGGACAGGCAACCTCCTACGAGCAGTACTTC
few | TRBJ2-2 | - | TRBV10-1 | CASSAGRELFF | TGCGCCAGCAGCGCCGGGAGGGAGCTGTTTTTT
- | TRBJ2-6 | TRBD2 | TRBV6-2/TRBV6-3 | CASSWGLAGVSGANVLTF | TGTGCCAGCAGTTGGGGACTAGCGGGAGTCTCTGGGGCCAACGTCCTGACTTTC
- | TRBJ2-1 | - | TRBV5-8 | CASSSPASVWKYNEQFF | TGTGCCAGCAGCTCCCCTGCTAGCGTTTGGAAATACAATGAGCAGTTCTTC
- | TRBJ2-2 | TRBD1 | TRBV6-5 | CASTIDRGTGELFF | TGTGCCAGCACCATAGACAGGGGAACCGGGGAGCTGTTTTTT
- | TRBJ2-1 | TRBD2 | TRBV5-1 | CASSLDGREDEQFF | TGCGCCAGCAGCTTGGACGGGAGGGAGGATGAGCAGTTCTTC
- | TRBJ1-1 | - | TRBV9 | CASSVVTEFMNTEAFF | TGTGCCAGCAGCGTAGTTACAGAGTTCATGAACACTGAAGCTTTCTTT
few | TRBJ2-1 | TRBD2 | TRBV3-1/TRBV3-2 | CASREAGGSSYNEQFF | TGTGCCAGCAGGGAAGCGGGGGGGAGCTCCTACAATGAGCAGTTCTTC
- | TRBJ1-5 | - | TRBV7-2 | CASSSDSRPQHF | TGTGCCAGCAGCTCGGACAGCCGGCCCCAGCATTTT
- | TRBJ2-2 | TRBD2 | TRBV10-3 | CAIGGLAGTGELFF | TGTGCCATCGGTGGACTAGCGGGCACCGGGGAGCTGTTTTTT
few | TRBJ1-2 | TRBD1 | TRBV28 | CASSTDRGRYYGYTF | TGTGCCAGCAGTACTGACAGGGGGCGCTACTATGGCTACACCTTC
- | TRBJ2-7 | TRBD2 | TRBV9 | CASSGNSGGPYEQYF | TGTGCCAGCAGCGGAAATAGCGGGGGGCCCTACGAGCAGTACTTC
- | TRBJ1-2 | TRBD1 | TRBV10-3 | CAISELQGVGGYTF | TGTGCCATCAGTGAGCTTCAGGGGGTTGGTGGCTACACCTTC
- | TRBJ1-2 | TRBD1 | TRBV18 | CASSRTGGDGYTF | TGTGCCAGCTCTCGGACAGGGGGCGATGGCTACACCTTC
- | TRBJ2-1 | - | TRBV5-1 | CASSPLGGVDEQFF | TGCGCCAGCAGCCCCCTTGGAGGGGTCGATGAGCAGTTCTTC
- | TRBJ2-7 | TRBD1 | TRBV7-9 | CASSWGDRDEQYF | TGTGCCAGCAGCTGGGGGGACAGGGACGAGCAGTACTTC
once | TRBJ2-7 | - | TRBV18 | CASSPSLLTTYEQYF | TGTGCCAGCTCACCATCCCTCCTGACAACCTACGAGCAGTACTTC
- | TRBJ2-7 | TRBD2 | TRBV27 | CASRPSTSEYEQYF | TGTGCCAGCAGACCCTCGACTAGCGAATACGAGCAGTACTTC
- | TRBJ2-5 | - | TRBV5-6 | CASSLGRGEYQETQYF | TGTGCCAGCAGCTTGGGGCGAGGCGAGTACCAAGAGACCCAGTACTTC
many | TRBJ2-1 | TRBD2 | TRBV19 | CASSPRGSGTYNEQFF | TGTGCCAGTAGTCCTCGTGGTAGCGGGACCTACAATGAGCAGTTCTTC
- | TRBJ2-5 | TRBD2 | TRBV6-4 | CASSDSPLAGGLETQYF | TGTGCCAGCAGTGACTCCCCACTAGCGGGAGGGTTGGAGACCCAGTACTTC
- | TRBJ2-2 | - | TRBV18 | CASSPQFQGTGELFF | TGTGCCAGCTCACCACAATTTCAGGGGACCGGGGAGCTGTTTTTT
- | TRBJ2-7 | TRBD2 | TRBV18 | CASSPQSGKSVGEQYF | TGTGCCAGCTCACCACAGAGCGGGAAATCGGTTGGCGAGCAGTACTTC
- | TRBJ2-2 | - | TRBV4-1 | CASSQESLGVTGELFF | TGCGCCAGCAGCCAAGAAAGTCTAGGGGTGACCGGGGAGCTGTTTTTT
- | TRBJ1-2 | - | TRBV19 | CASSIDQAGKVYGYTF | TGTGCCAGTAGTATAGATCAGGCAGGGAAGGTTTATGGCTACACCTTC
- | TRBJ1-5 | TRBD1 | TRBV3-1/TRBV3-2 | CASSQWTGERVRHF | TGTGCCAGCAGCCAATGGACAGGGGAACGGGTTCGGCATTTT
- | TRBJ1-2 | TRBD1 | TRBV4-1 | CASSQTSFMTGDYGYTF | TGCGCCAGCAGCCAAACTTCCTTTATGACAGGGGACTATGGCTACACCTTC
- | TRBJ2-5 | - | TRBV25-1 | CASSEFSREETQYF | TGTGCCAGCAGTGAATTTAGCCGCGAAGAGACCCAGTACTTC
- | TRBJ2-7 | TRBD2 | TRBV28 | CASSLMTSGDEQYF | TGTGCCAGCAGTTTAATGACTAGCGGGGACGAGCAGTACTTC